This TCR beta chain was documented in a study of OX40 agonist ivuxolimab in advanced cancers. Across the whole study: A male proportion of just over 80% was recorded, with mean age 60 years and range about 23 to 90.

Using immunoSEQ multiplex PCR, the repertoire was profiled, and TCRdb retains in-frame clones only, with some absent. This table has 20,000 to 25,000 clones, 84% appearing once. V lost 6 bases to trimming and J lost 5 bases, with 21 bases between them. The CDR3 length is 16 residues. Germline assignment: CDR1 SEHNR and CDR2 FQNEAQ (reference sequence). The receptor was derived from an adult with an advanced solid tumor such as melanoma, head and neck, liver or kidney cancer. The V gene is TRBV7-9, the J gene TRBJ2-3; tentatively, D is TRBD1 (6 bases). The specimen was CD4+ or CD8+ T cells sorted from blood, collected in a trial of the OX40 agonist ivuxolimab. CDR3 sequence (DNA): TGTGCCAGCAGGCCCCAGGGGAGCCGGCCGGGAGATACGCAGTATTTT. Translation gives CASRPQGSRPGDTQYF.